The 16 T cell receptor beta chains below were found in one sample sequenced in a study of blood T cell repertoires in COVID-19. This table comes from immunoSEQ multiplex PCR, and its TCRdb copy is limited to in-frame clones, with some not included. This sample has about 89,000 clones, with approximately 79% found just once. Source material: peripheral blood. The source is a woman older than 75 with acute or convalescent COVID-19.

This clone has a handful of counts. This chain links TRBV25-1 with TRBJ1-4, with D unresolved. The V and J ends lost 3 bases and 6 bases respectively, with 17 bases between them. Germline-derived CDR1 and CDR2 are MGHDK and SYGVNS. The CDR3 loop spans 16 amino acids. This CDR3 is CASSEGVALGYEKLFF. CDR3 nucleotides: TGTGCCAGCAGTGAGGGAGTGGCCCTCGGGTATGAAAAACTGTTTTTT. The entire variable domain, with the rest obtained from reference TRBV25-1 and TRBJ1-4, is as follows: EADIYQTPRYLVIGTGKKITLECSQTMGHDKMYWYQQDPGMELHLIHYSYGVNSTEKGDLSSESTVSRIRTEHFPLTLESARPSHTSQYLCASSEGVALGYEKLFFGSGTQLSVL.

V usage is TRBV19 and J usage is TRBJ2-2; TRBD1 might be the D (5 bases). Trimming cost V 4 bases and J 4 bases, with 13 bases left between them. Germline-derived CDR1 and CDR2 are LNHDA and SQIVND (reference sequence). The CDR3 has 15 residues. CDR3 sequence: CASSRGREFTGELFF. In nucleotides, the CDR3 is TGTGCCAGTAGTAGGGGCAGGGAATTCACCGGGGAGCTGTTTTTT.

The chain recombines TRBV12-5 with TRBJ2-1; 13 positions agree with TRBD2. V lost 1 base and J lost 3; bases outside the gene matches: 6. CDR1 and CDR2 from the germline V gene are LGHNT and FRNRAP. The CDR3 runs 18 residues. CDR3 in amino acids: CASGLATSGGPLYNEQFF. In nucleotides, the CDR3 is TGTGCTAGTGGTTTGGCGACTAGCGGGGGGCCCCTCTACAATGAGCAGTTCTTC.

The CDR3: CASSHRQGGSTGELFF. The CDR3 nucleotides read TGTGCCAGCAGTCACCGACAGGGAGGAAGCACCGGGGAGCTGTTTTTT. V is TRBV7-3 and J is TRBJ2-2; possibly TRBD1 for D (7 bases). Germline V gene lookup returns CDR1 SGHTA and CDR2 FQGTGA. The CDR3 sequence is 16 residues long. V shed 6 bases and J shed 4 bases, with 18 bases lying between them.

The chain joins TRBV2 to TRBJ1-1, with D perhaps matching TRBD1 (6 bases). From germline, CDR1 is SNHLY and CDR2 FYNNEI. This CDR3 region has 16 residues. Trimming left V 7 bases short and J 1 base short, with 19 bases between. The chain's CDR3 is CASILYGARGNTEAFF. In DNA form, the CDR3 reads TGTGCCAGCATTTTATATGGGGCCAGGGGGAACACTGAAGCTTTCTTT.

A few counts support this clone. The rearrangement joins TRBV20-1 to TRBJ2-2, with a tentative D call TRBD1 (6 bases). In germline, CDR1 is DFQATT, CDR2 SNEGSKA (reference sequence). V was cut by 6 bases and J by 9 bases, with 11 bases left in between. The CDR3 covers 11 residues. The CDR3 here is CSATGSRELFF. For the CDR3, the DNA is TGCAGTGCCACAGGGTCTCGGGAGCTGTTTTTT.

The chain combines TRBV30 with TRBJ1-2; 9 bases map to TRBD1. The germline V gene has CDR1 GTSNPN and CDR2 SVGIG (reference sequence). V was pared by 3 bases and J by 5 bases, with 10 bases of the junction left unmatched. This CDR3 is 15 amino acids long. The chain's CDR3 is CAWSRTTGGGYGYTF. The CDR3 region has the DNA TGTGCCTGGAGCAGAACGACAGGGGGAGGGTATGGCTACACCTTC. Based on the CDR3 plus reference TRBV30 and TRBJ1-2, the full variable domain is SQTIHQWPATLVQPVGSPLSLECTVEGTSNPNLYWYRQAAGRGLQLLFYSVGIGQISSEVPQNLSASRPQDRQFILSSKKLLLSDSGFYLCAWSRTTGGGYGYTFGSGTRLTVV.

This clone was seen only a few times. This chain links TRBV7-2 with TRBJ1-6; 11 bases fit TRBD1. Germline loops: CDR1 SGHTA, CDR2 FQGNSA. J lost 9 bases, V lost 5 bases, and 6 bases had no gene match. The CDR3 covers 15 residues. DNA for the CDR3: TGTGCCAGCAGCCCCTGGACAGGGGGCGGTTCACCCCTCCACTTT. Protein product: CASSPWTGGGSPLHF.

The V call is TRBV5-1, the J call TRBJ2-3; D is undetermined. V was trimmed by 4 bases and J by 5 bases, leaving 8 bases between them. Germline CDR1 and CDR2: SGHRS and YFSETQ. CDR3 length: 12 amino acids. CDR3 loop: CASSETRDTQYF. The CDR3 DNA reads TGCGCCAGCAGCGAAACCAGAGATACGCAGTATTTT.

This clone was counted a few times. The genes are TRBV25-1 and TRBJ2-3; no reliable D call. Trimming took off 6 bases at V and 2 bases at J, with 6 bases between the two ends. CDR1 and CDR2 (germline): MGHDK, SYGVNS. The CDR3 spans 12 residues. The CDR3 DNA sequence: TGTGCCAGCAGGAGCGACACAGATACGCAGTATTTT. Translating it yields CASRSDTDTQYF.

This clone was seen only once. The chain is built from TRBV19 and TRBJ1-2; TRBD1 matches 8 bases. The CDR3 has 14 amino acids. Germline V lookup: CDR1 LNHDA, CDR2 SQIVND (reference sequence). V lost 5 bases and J lost 6; bases outside the gene matches: 8. Written as DNA, the CDR3 is TGTGCCAGTAGTCCCAGGGGGCTTGGTGATGGCTACACCTTC. It is translated as CASSPRGLGDGYTF.

The V gene is TRBV4-2, the J gene TRBJ2-3; the match to TRBD1 covers 7 bases. V lost 2 bases, J lost 5 bases, and 7 bases stayed unmatched. There are 15 residues in the CDR3. CDR1 is LGHNA and CDR2 is YNFKEQ in the germline V gene. The CDR3 nucleotides are TGTGCCAGCAGCCAAACCGGGACAGACCAAGATACGCAGTATTTT. This translates into CASSQTGTDQDTQYF.

A single count supports this clone. The V call is TRBV19, the J call TRBJ1-3, with a tentative D call TRBD1 (6 bases). Germline CDR1 LNHDA, CDR2 SQIVND (reference sequence). V lost 4 bases and J lost 0, with 10 bases in between. The CDR3 length is 15 residues. In DNA, the CDR3 is TGTGCCAGTAGTAAAGGGGGAAACTCTGGAAACACCATATATTTT. It yields the protein CASSKGGNSGNTIYF.

The J gene is TRBJ1-4, the V gene TRBV15; D perhaps matches TRBD1 (5 bases). The CDR3 contains 13 residues. Germline V CDR1 and CDR2: LNHNV, YYDKDF (reference sequence). Trimming took 5 bases from V and 14 from J, leaving 18 bases between them. CDR3 DNA sequence: TGTGCCACCAGCGCCAGAACCACAGGAAATCTGTTTTTT. The encoded protein is CATSARTTGNLFF.

This chain links TRBV7-2 with TRBJ2-5, with 9 nucleotides matching TRBD1. The V segment lost 0 bases and the J segment 5 bases; nucleotides outside the gene matches: 7. Germline assignment: CDR1 SGHTA and CDR2 FQGNSA. CDR3 length: 16 residues. In DNA form, the CDR3 reads TGTGCCAGCAGCTTAGCGTCGACAGGGGGAGCGGAGACCCAGTACTTC. It encodes CASSLASTGGAETQYF.

The genes are TRBV12-3 or TRBV12-4 and TRBJ2-5, with D maybe TRBD2 (7 bases). With 8 bases removed from V and 4 bases from J, the gap between germline ends came to 14 bases. This CDR3 spans 13 amino acids. The CDR3 DNA reads TGTGCCAGCCGAGGGGGGGAAGCAGAGACCCAGTACTTC. The encoded protein is CASRGGEAETQYF.